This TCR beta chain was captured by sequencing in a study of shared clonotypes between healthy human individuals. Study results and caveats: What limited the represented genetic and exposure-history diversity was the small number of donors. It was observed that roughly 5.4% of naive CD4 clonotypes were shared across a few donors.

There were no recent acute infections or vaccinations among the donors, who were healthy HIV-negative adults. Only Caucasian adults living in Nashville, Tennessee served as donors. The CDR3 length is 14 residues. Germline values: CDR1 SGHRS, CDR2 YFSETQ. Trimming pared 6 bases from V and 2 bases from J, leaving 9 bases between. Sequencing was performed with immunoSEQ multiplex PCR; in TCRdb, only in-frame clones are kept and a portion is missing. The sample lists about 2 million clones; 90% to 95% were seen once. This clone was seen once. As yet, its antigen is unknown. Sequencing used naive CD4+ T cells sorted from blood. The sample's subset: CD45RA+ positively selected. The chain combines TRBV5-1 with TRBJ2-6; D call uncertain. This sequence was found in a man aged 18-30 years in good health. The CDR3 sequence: CASKVEPGANVLTF. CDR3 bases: TGCGCCAGCAAGGTGGAACCTGGGGCCAACGTCCTGACTTTC.